Listed below are T cell receptor beta chains from one sample, sequenced in a study of blood T cell repertoires in COVID-19. Libraries were prepared by immunoSEQ multiplex PCR; TCRdb keeps only in-frame clonotypes and omits some of them. Of some 80,000 clones listed, roughly 90% are singletons. Source material: peripheral blood. Every receptor here comes from a human donor in a cohort sampled during active COVID-19. The CDR3 runs from the conserved cysteine through the conserved F or W. The order of the fields is CDR3 protein, CDR3 DNA, V gene, D gene, clone size, J gene. A D gene is named only where the DNA matches it firmly. Part of the rows lack a size; the others show once, few, many or a class for expanded clones.

CDR3: CASSVPGGQETQYF; DNA: TGTGCCAGCAGTGTGCCGGGGGGCCAAGAGACCCAGTACTTC; V: TRBV2; D: TRBD2; size: -; J: TRBJ2-5
CDR3: CASSGLAGAQETQYF; DNA: TGTGCCAGCAGTGGATTAGCGGGAGCTCAAGAGACCCAGTACTTC; V: TRBV2; D: TRBD2; size: once; J: TRBJ2-5
CDR3: CASSPLTKGQGSYEQYF; DNA: TGTGCCAGCAGCCCTCTTACGAAGGGTCAGGGGTCCTACGAGCAGTACTTC; V: TRBV9; D: -; size: -; J: TRBJ2-7
CDR3: CASSSPAGIANEKLFF; DNA: TGTGCCAGCAGCTCCCCCGCGGGGATAGCTAATGAAAAACTGTTTTTT; V: TRBV7-9; D: -; size: -; J: TRBJ1-4
CDR3: CASRTSGGSDTQYF; DNA: TGTGCCAGCAGGACTAGCGGGGGGTCAGATACGCAGTATTTT; V: TRBV7-9; D: TRBD2; size: -; J: TRBJ2-3
CDR3: CATSRDYSGELFF; DNA: TGTGCCACCAGCAGAGATTATTCCGGGGAGCTGTTTTTT; V: TRBV15; D: -; size: -; J: TRBJ2-2
CDR3: CASRHRDSFSGNTIYF; DNA: TGTGCCAGCAGACACCGGGACAGTTTCTCTGGAAACACCATATATTTT; V: TRBV3-1/TRBV3-2; D: TRBD1; size: -; J: TRBJ1-3
CDR3: CASGRGDQPQHF; DNA: TGTGCCAGCGGCAGGGGAGATCAGCCCCAGCATTTT; V: TRBV12-3/TRBV12-4; D: -; size: -; J: TRBJ1-5
CDR3: CASSSGLAGGKEQFF; DNA: TGTGCCAGCAGTTCGGGACTAGCGGGAGGGAAAGAGCAGTTCTTC; V: TRBV6-2/TRBV6-3; D: TRBD2; size: -; J: TRBJ2-1
CDR3: CASSWGGGGSSYNEQFF; DNA: TGTGCCAGCAGCTGGGGGGGAGGGGGTAGCTCCTACAATGAGCAGTTCTTC; V: TRBV5-4; D: -; size: -; J: TRBJ2-1
CDR3: CSGRQGSKNIQYF; DNA: TGCAGCGGACGACAGGGCAGTAAAAACATTCAGTACTTC; V: TRBV29-1; D: TRBD1; size: medium-sized; J: TRBJ2-4
CDR3: CASSLAEGLADF; DNA: TGTGCCAGCAGCTTAGCAGAGGGACTAGCGGACTTC; V: TRBV7-9; D: TRBD2; size: -; J: TRBJ2-5
CDR3: CASSKGRQWGYEQYF; DNA: TGTGCCAGCAGCAAAGGAAGACAGTGGGGCTACGAGCAGTACTTC; V: TRBV21-1; D: -; size: -; J: TRBJ2-7
CDR3: CAINPGGRQETQYF; DNA: TGTGCCATTAACCCAGGGGGCAGGCAAGAGACCCAGTACTTC; V: TRBV6-6; D: TRBD1; size: -; J: TRBJ2-5
CDR3: CASSVSGGIVTDTQYF; DNA: TGCGCCAGCAGCGTTAGCGGGGGGATTGTCACAGATACGCAGTATTTT; V: TRBV4-1; D: TRBD2; size: -; J: TRBJ2-3
CDR3: CASSQGRDSGGETQYF; DNA: TGCGCCAGCAGCCAGGGCCGGGACAGCGGCGGGGAGACCCAGTACTTC; V: TRBV4-3; D: TRBD1; size: once; J: TRBJ2-5
CDR3: CSVEAGSFYNEQFF; DNA: TGCAGCGTTGAAGCCGGGTCCTTCTACAATGAGCAGTTCTTC; V: TRBV29-1; D: -; size: -; J: TRBJ2-1
CDR3: CASRELGVTYNEQFF; DNA: TGTGCCAGCAGGGAACTGGGCGTCACCTACAATGAGCAGTTCTTC; V: TRBV27; D: -; size: -; J: TRBJ2-1
CDR3: CASSGTGENQPQHF; DNA: TGTGCCAGCAGCGGGACAGGAGAAAATCAGCCCCAGCATTTT; V: TRBV6-5; D: TRBD1; size: once; J: TRBJ1-5
CDR3: CASHLGRGAAGANVLTF; DNA: TGTGCCAGCCACCTCGGACGGGGGGCGGCTGGGGCCAACGTCCTGACTTTC; V: TRBV7-2; D: -; size: -; J: TRBJ2-6
CDR3: CAISYSTSGSMSEQYF; DNA: TGTGCCATCAGCTACTCGACTAGCGGGAGTATGAGCGAGCAGTACTTC; V: TRBV10-3; D: TRBD2; size: -; J: TRBJ2-7
CDR3: CASSGFLAGMYQETQYF; DNA: TGTGCCAGCAGTGGATTTCTAGCGGGGATGTACCAAGAGACCCAGTACTTC; V: TRBV25-1; D: TRBD2; size: -; J: TRBJ2-5
CDR3: CASSLFGDYSF; DNA: TGTGCCAGCAGTTTATTTGGGGACTATTCCTTC; V: TRBV28; D: TRBD2; size: few; J: TRBJ2-7
CDR3: CASSVGQGRSYNEQFF; DNA: TGCGCCAGCAGTGTCGGACAGGGCCGCTCCTACAATGAGCAGTTCTTC; V: TRBV10-1; D: TRBD1; size: -; J: TRBJ2-1
CDR3: CAISGGNIQYF; DNA: TGTGCCATCTCCGGGGGAAACATTCAGTACTTC; V: TRBV10-3; D: -; size: -; J: TRBJ2-4
CDR3: CASSIGRGKRYGYTF; DNA: TGTGCCAGTAGTATTGGTCGGGGGAAACGCTATGGCTACACCTTC; V: TRBV19; D: -; size: -; J: TRBJ1-2
CDR3: CASSVGLSNQPQHF; DNA: TGTGCCAGCAGCGTAGGGCTTAGCAATCAGCCCCAGCATTTT; V: TRBV9; D: -; size: -; J: TRBJ1-5
CDR3: CAISGGQGKNYGYTF; DNA: TGTGCCATCAGTGGAGGACAGGGGAAGAACTATGGCTACACCTTC; V: TRBV10-3; D: TRBD1; size: -; J: TRBJ1-2
CDR3: CASSQDSLEQYF; DNA: TGTGCCAGCAGTCAGGACAGCCTAGAGCAGTACTTC; V: TRBV2; D: -; size: -; J: TRBJ2-7
CDR3: CASSLDSNEQFF; DNA: TGTGCCAGCAGCCTGGACAGCAATGAGCAGTTCTTC; V: TRBV7-2; D: -; size: few; J: TRBJ2-1
CDR3: CASSMGLTTGELFF; DNA: TGTGCCAGCAGTATGGGACTTACAACCGGGGAGCTGTTTTTT; V: TRBV28; D: -; size: -; J: TRBJ2-2
CDR3: CASSPGTGKRDGETQYF; DNA: TGTGCCAGCAGCCCTGGGACAGGGAAACGGGATGGGGAGACCCAGTACTTC; V: TRBV7-7; D: TRBD1; size: -; J: TRBJ2-5
CDR3: CASSLQGFGYTF; DNA: TGCGCCAGCAGCTTGCAGGGGTTTGGCTACACCTTC; V: TRBV5-1; D: -; size: -; J: TRBJ1-2
CDR3: CASSPPSARGNQPQHF; DNA: TGTGCCAGCTCACCACCTTCGGCCAGGGGCAATCAGCCCCAGCATTTT; V: TRBV18; D: -; size: -; J: TRBJ1-5
CDR3: CASSLGGDEKLFF; DNA: TGTGCCAGCAGCTTAGGGGGGGATGAAAAACTGTTTTTT; V: TRBV7-2; D: -; size: -; J: TRBJ1-4